A selection of T cell receptor beta chains follows, all from one sample in a study of T cells in Graves' hyperthyroidism and ophthalmopathy. TCRdb passed the multiplex PCR reads through MiXCR, listing each CDR3 protein once. The repertoire holds some 720,000 distinct CDR3 sequences, with about 16% as singletons. The sequenced material came from blood. The receptors shown here come from a man aged 18 to 35 with Graves' hyperthyroidism. Each CDR3 is given with its conserved first and last residue. The order of the fields is D gene, V gene, CDR3 protein. D genes are given only for firm matches.

TRBD2,TRBV28,CASIRASGTQGTGELFF
-,TRBV20-1,CSARGGLYGYTF
-,TRBV5-6,CASSPRGIGTQYF
-,TRBV28,CASSPRGFTYEQYF
-,TRBV20-1,CSARAGRGWRADTQYF
TRBD2,TRBV20-1,CSAPRTSGRGETQYF
-,TRBV12-3/TRBV12-4,CASSFRDTEETQYF
-,TRBV5-1,CASSLGTGGSLTPTDTEAFF
-,TRBV9,CASSVGGSDTQYF
TRBD2,TRBV6-6,CASSYTTSKYQETQYF
TRBD2,TRBV7-2,CASSNLLAGGFDTQYF
-,TRBV5-1,CASSLGGALGANVLTF
-,TRBV18,CASSRTPGQPQHF